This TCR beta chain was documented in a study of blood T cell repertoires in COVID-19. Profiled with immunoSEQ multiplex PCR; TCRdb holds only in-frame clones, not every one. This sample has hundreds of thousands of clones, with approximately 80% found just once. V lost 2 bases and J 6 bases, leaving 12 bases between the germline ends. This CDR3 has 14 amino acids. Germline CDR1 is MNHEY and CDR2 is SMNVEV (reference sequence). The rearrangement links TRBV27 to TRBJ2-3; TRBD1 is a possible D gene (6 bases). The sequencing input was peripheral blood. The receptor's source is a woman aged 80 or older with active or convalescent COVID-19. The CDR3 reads CASSLNRVKDTQYF. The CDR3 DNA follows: TGTGCCAGCAGTTTAAACAGGGTTAAGGATACGCAGTATTTT.